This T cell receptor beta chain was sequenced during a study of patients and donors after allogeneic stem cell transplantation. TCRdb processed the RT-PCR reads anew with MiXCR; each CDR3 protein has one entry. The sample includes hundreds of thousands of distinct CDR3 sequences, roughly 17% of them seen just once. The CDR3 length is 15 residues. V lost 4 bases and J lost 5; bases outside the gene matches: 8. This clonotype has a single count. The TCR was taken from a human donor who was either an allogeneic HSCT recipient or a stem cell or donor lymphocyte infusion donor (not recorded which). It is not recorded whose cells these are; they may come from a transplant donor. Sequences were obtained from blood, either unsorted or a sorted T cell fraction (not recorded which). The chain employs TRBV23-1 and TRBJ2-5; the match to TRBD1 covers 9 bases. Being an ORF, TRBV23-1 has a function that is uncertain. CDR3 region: CASSRLGQGSETQYF. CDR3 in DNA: TGCGCCAGCAGTCGGTTGGGACAGGGATCCGAGACCCAGTACTTC.